The 23 T cell receptor beta chains reported below all come from one sample, sequenced in a study of cytomegalovirus exposure and HLA in healthy donors. The study ran its PCR with 60 Vbeta and 13 Jbeta primers. Using immunoSEQ multiplex PCR, the repertoire was profiled, and TCRdb retains in-frame clones only, with some absent. The table has 90,000 to 120,000 clones, about 81% seen once. The sample was PBMCs. Receptors originate from a man aged 25 to 40 in good health and CMV-seropositive.

The V and J genes are TRBV2 and TRBJ1-2, with D perhaps TRBD1 (6 bases). Germline V CDR1 and CDR2: SNHLY, FYNNEI. The CDR3 is 16 residues long. Trimming removed 1 base from V and 4 bases from J, with 16 bases in between. The CDR3 protein is CASSEGGGAISYGYTF. The DNA for the CDR3 is TGTGCCAGCAGTGAAGGGGGGGGCGCCATTTCCTATGGCTACACCTTC.

On this clone itself: The junction departs from the called germline gene at one end, perhaps through a read error. The chain is built from TRBV13 and TRBJ2-4; D uncertain. CDR1 is PRHDT and CDR2 is FYEKMQ in the germline V gene (reference sequence). This CDR3 is 15 amino acids long. The CDR3 coding sequence is TGTGCCAGCAGCTTAGCCGCAGAGAACCAAAACAGTCAGTACTTC. Protein: CASSLAAENQNSQYF.

DNA of the CDR3: TGTGCCAGCAGTCCCCGGACTAGCGGGGGCTCCCTAGGTGGCGCGACCCAGTACTTC. Encoded protein: CASSPRTSGGSLGGATQYF. V and J are TRBV27 and TRBJ2-5; 13 nucleotides match TRBD2. V was clipped by 5 bases and J by 7 bases; unmatched bases: 19. From germline, CDR1 is MNHEY and CDR2 SMNVEV (reference sequence). This CDR3 region has 19 residues.

This clone was detected once. V usage is TRBV19 and J usage is TRBJ1-5; possible D gene TRBD1, 6 bases. In germline, CDR1 is LNHDA, CDR2 SQIVND (reference sequence). Trimming removed 5 bases from V and 2 bases from J, with 10 bases in between. The CDR3 is made up of 14 amino acids. CDR3 DNA: TGTGCCAGTAGTGACCCAGGGGGCAATCAGCCCCAGCATTTT. Protein product: CASSDPGGNQPQHF.

The genes are TRBV4-1 and TRBJ2-1; tentatively, D is TRBD2 (6 bases). Germline V gene sequence: CDR1 MGHRA, CDR2 YSYEKL. V lost 3 bases to trimming and J lost 6 bases, with 24 bases between them. CDR3 size: 18 residues. Here the CDR3 DNA reads TGCGCCAGCAGCCACCGCGAGGACTTAGCGGTGGGGGTCAATGAGCAGTTCTTC. Residues: CASSHREDLAVGVNEQFF.

The V call is TRBV21-1, the J call TRBJ2-5; the table calls TRBD2, which could not be checked here. TRBV21-1 is a pseudogene locus. This CDR3 spans 17 amino acids. The chain's CDR3 is CASSTKPGLPFQETQYF. The DNA of the CDR3 is TGTGCCAGCAGCACAAAACCGGGACTACCCTTTCAAGAGACCCAGTACTTC.

V usage is TRBV29-1 and J usage is TRBJ1-4; 7 positions agree with TRBD1. Germline V gives CDR1 SQVTM, CDR2 ANQGSEA. J was trimmed by 1 base and V by 7 bases; bases with no gene match: 6. The CDR3 runs 14 residues. CDR3 region: CSASRGLTNEKLFF. For the CDR3, the DNA is TGCAGCGCTTCCAGGGGGTTAACTAATGAAAAACTGTTTTTT.

This chain connects TRBV5-1 to TRBJ2-3; 11 bases align to TRBD2. The CDR3 consists of 17 residues. Losses at the gene ends were 0 bases for V and 3 bases for J; bases not matched to a gene: 6. Germline loops: CDR1 SGHRS, CDR2 YFSETQ. CDR3 sequence (DNA): TGCGCCAGCAGCTTGGAACCACTAGCGGGGGTTACAGATACGCAGTATTTT. Translating it yields CASSLEPLAGVTDTQYF.

The chain employs TRBV5-1 and TRBJ1-4, with a tentative D call TRBD1 (6 bases). CDR1 and CDR2 from the germline V gene are SGHRS and YFSETQ. CDR3 size: 15 residues. V lost 1 base and J lost 1, with 8 bases in between. The DNA of the CDR3 is TGCGCCAGCAGCTTGAGGGGGATAACTAATGAAAAACTGTTTTTT. Its translation: CASSLRGITNEKLFF.

The chain links TRBV6-4 to TRBJ2-1, with D possibly being TRBD1 (5 bases). The germline V gene encodes CDR1 MRHNA and CDR2 SNTAGT. This CDR3 is built from 13 residues. V dropped 4 bases and J dropped 10 bases, with 14 bases sitting between them. CDR3 coding DNA: TGTGCCAGCAGTGCTCTCCCCCAGGGCGAGCAGTTCTTC. As protein: CASSALPQGEQFF.

As for this clone: Relative to the germline gene, one junction end is altered; a read error may explain this. V gene TRBV7-7 combines with J gene TRBJ2-5; D ambiguous. The CDR3 contains 14 residues. The germline gives CDR1 SSHAT, CDR2 FNYEAQ (reference sequence). The CDR3 protein is CASSLRLTKETQYF. The CDR3 nucleotides read TGTGCTAGCAGCTTGAGACTCACAAAAGAGACCCAGTACTTC.

CDR3 nucleotides: TGTGCCAGCACCCCTCGCGGAGGGGCGGAGTACTTC. Encoded protein: CASTPRGGAEYF. V usage is TRBV6-5 and J usage is TRBJ2-7; perhaps TRBD2 as D (6 bases). Trimming removed 7 bases at V and 11 bases at J, with 18 bases between. This CDR3 is built from 12 residues. Germline lookup yields CDR1 MNHEY and CDR2 SVGAGI.

About this clone itself: Mismatch with germline at one junction end may stem from a read error. The rearrangement links TRBV10-1 to TRBJ1-4; D perhaps matches TRBD1 (6 bases). From germline, CDR1 is WNHNN and CDR2 SYGVQD (reference sequence). The CDR3 sequence is 12 residues long. In DNA, the CDR3 is TGCGCCAGCATTGGCAGGGGCGGAAAAACTGTTTTT. Translated, it gives CASIGRGGKTVF.

The rearrangement joins TRBV15 to TRBJ2-1; a possible D gene is TRBD2 (5 bases). Germline loops: CDR1 LNHNV, CDR2 YYDKDF (reference sequence). The V end was cut by 5 bases, the J end by 7 bases, with 9 bases between. The CDR3 runs 12 residues. CDR3 in amino acids: CATSARGNEQFF. For the CDR3, the DNA is TGTGCCACCAGCGCCCGAGGGAATGAGCAGTTCTTC. Drawing the rest from reference TRBV15 and TRBJ2-1, the complete variable domain is DAMVIQNPRYQVTQFGKPVTLSCSQTLNHNVMYWYQQKSSQAPKLLFHYYDKDFNNEADTPDNFQSRRPNTSFCFLDIRSPGLGDTAMYLCATSARGNEQFFGPGTRLTVL.

This chain joins TRBV30 and TRBJ1-6, with 7 bases fitting TRBD1. V shed 0 bases and J 10 bases; nucleotides not matched to a gene: 6. The CDR3 length is 14 residues. Germline CDR1 is GTSNPN and CDR2 is SVGIG (reference sequence). The chain's CDR3 is CAWSVDRESSPLHF. The CDR3 DNA reads as TGTGCCTGGAGTGTCGACAGGGAATCATCACCCCTCCACTTT.

This clone has only one observation. The DNA of the CDR3 is TGTGCCAGCAGTGACGGACTAGCGGGGGTTCAAGAGACCCAGTACTTC. It codes for CASSDGLAGVQETQYF. V gene TRBV25-1 combines with J gene TRBJ2-5; 13 bases line up with TRBD2. Germline assignment: CDR1 MGHDK and CDR2 SYGVNS. The CDR3 has 16 residues. After removal of 3 bases from V and 2 bases from J, the junction contained 3 bases not matched to a gene.

J is TRBJ2-7 and V is TRBV2; the match to TRBD2 covers 7 bases. The V gene end was trimmed by 5 bases and the J gene end by 3 bases; junction bases not matched to a gene: 13. CDR1 is SNHLY, CDR2 FYNNEI, per germline. The CDR3 loop spans 16 amino acids. The CDR3 here is CASSPDGLAVFYEQYF. The CDR3 DNA follows: TGTGCCAGCAGTCCGGATGGCCTAGCGGTGTTCTACGAGCAGTACTTC.

The chain combines TRBV11-3 with TRBJ1-1; D not certain. V dropped 7 bases and J dropped 0 bases, with 12 bases sitting between them. This CDR3 is built from 14 residues. Germline CDR1 SGHNT, CDR2 YENEEA. The chain's CDR3 is CASTLVGVNTEAFF. CDR3 bases: TGTGCCAGCACCCTCGTGGGCGTGAACACTGAAGCTTTCTTT.

This clone was recorded a few times. The V gene is TRBV5-1, the J gene TRBJ1-5, with 10 bases matching TRBD1. The V gene's germline CDR1 is SGHRS and CDR2 YFSETQ. With 4 bases clipped from V and 7 bases from J, the junction kept 5 bases outside the gene matches. CDR3 length: 14 residues. CDR3 sequence (DNA): TGCGCCAGCAGCCGCGGGACAGGGGACCAGCCCCAGCATTTT. Translated: CASSRGTGDQPQHF.

V gene TRBV9 combines with J gene TRBJ1-2; tentative D call: TRBD1 (6 bases). The germline V and J ends were trimmed by 0 bases and 3 bases, with 15 bases remaining between them. CDR3 length: 16 amino acids. CDR1 is SGDLS and CDR2 is YYNGEE in the germline V gene. The CDR3 bases are TGTGCCAGCAGCGTAGGTGGGCTGGGGGCAGACTATGGCTACACCTTC. Its translation: CASSVGGLGADYGYTF.

The chain employs TRBV27 and TRBJ2-4, with 10 bases fitting TRBD1. Germline CDR1 and CDR2: MNHEY and SMNVEV (reference sequence). The CDR3 covers 16 residues. V lost 6 bases, J lost 0 bases, and 5 bases stayed unmatched. The chain's CDR3 is CASRRRDRGAKNIQYF. The CDR3, as DNA: TGTGCCAGCAGGCGCCGGGACAGGGGAGCCAAAAACATTCAGTACTTC.

The chain carries TRBV27 and TRBJ1-6; no clear D. The length of the CDR3 is 19 residues. V dropped 0 bases and J dropped 0 bases, with 15 bases sitting between them. Germline-derived CDR1 and CDR2 are MNHEY and SMNVEV (reference sequence). The CDR3 DNA reads as TGTGCCAGCAGTTTATCCAAACATCCGCCCAGCTCCTATAATTCACCCCTCCACTTT. Translating gives CASSLSKHPPSSYNSPLHF.

Only one count was recorded for this clone. V usage is TRBV27 and J usage is TRBJ1-5, with 9 bases aligning to TRBD1. V was clipped by 6 bases and J by 5 bases; unmatched bases: 8. Germline V gives CDR1 MNHEY, CDR2 SMNVEV (reference sequence). This CDR3 has 15 amino acids. CDR3: CASRNWTGEDQPQHF. In DNA, the CDR3 is TGTGCCAGCAGAAATTGGACAGGGGAGGATCAGCCCCAGCATTTT.